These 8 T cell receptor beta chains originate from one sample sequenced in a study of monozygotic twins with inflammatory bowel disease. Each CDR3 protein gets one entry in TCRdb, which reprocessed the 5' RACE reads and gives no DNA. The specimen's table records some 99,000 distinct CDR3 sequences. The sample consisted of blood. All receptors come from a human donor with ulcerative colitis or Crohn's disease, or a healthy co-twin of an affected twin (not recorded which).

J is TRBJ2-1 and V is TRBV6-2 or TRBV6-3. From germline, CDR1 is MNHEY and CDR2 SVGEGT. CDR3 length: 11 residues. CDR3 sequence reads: CASSYKTEQFF.

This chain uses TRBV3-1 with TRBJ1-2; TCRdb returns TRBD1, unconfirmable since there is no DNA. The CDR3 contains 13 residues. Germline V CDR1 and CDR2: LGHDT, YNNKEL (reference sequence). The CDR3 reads CASSARGGYGYTF.

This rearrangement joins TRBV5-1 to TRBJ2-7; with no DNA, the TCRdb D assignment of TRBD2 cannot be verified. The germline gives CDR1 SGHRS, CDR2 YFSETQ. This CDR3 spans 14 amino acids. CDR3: CASSLLAEGYEQYF.

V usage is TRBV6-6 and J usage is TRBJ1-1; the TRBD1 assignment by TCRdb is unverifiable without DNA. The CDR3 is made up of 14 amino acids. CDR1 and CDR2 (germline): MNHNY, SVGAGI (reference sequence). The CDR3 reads CASLDRGVYTEAFF.

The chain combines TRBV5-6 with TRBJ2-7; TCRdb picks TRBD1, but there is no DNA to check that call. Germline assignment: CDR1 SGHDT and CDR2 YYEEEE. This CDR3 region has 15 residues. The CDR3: CASSVGGQGIYEQYF. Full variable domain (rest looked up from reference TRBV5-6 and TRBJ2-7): DAGVTQSPTHLIKTRGQQVTLRCSPKSGHDTVSWYQQALGQGPQFIFQYYEEEERQRGNFPDRFSGHQFPNYSSELNVNALLLGDSALYLCASSVGGQGIYEQYFGPGTRLTVT.

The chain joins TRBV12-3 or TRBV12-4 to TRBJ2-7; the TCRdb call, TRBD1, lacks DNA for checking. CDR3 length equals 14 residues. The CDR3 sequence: CASRTQGAGYEQYF.

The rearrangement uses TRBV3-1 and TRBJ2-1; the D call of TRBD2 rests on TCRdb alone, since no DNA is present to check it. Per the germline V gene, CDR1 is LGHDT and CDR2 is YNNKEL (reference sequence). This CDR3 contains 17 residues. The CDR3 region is CASSQELAGGTYNEQFF.

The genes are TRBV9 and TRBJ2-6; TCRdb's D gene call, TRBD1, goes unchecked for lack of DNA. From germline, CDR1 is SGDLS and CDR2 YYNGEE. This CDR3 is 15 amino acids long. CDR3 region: CASSRGQTGANVLTF.